This record concerns one T cell receptor beta chain sequence. The data were taken from a study of T cell changes during pregnancy in multiple sclerosis. Repertoires were generated with immunoSEQ multiplex PCR, while TCRdb's copy carries only in-frame clones and drops some. Here the sample spans 90,000 to 95,000 clones, roughly 91% being singletons. The sequencing here drew on peripheral blood, taken in the first trimester of pregnancy. The source of this sequence is a female donor with multiple sclerosis, enrolled in a pregnancy study.

CDR3 protein: CASSPGGLAGEETQYF. The CDR3, as DNA: TGTGCCAGCTCACCTGGGGGACTAGCGGGGGAAGAGACCCAGTACTTC. This chain links TRBV18 with TRBJ2-5; TRBD2 matches 14 bases. Germline assignment: CDR1 KGHSH and CDR2 LQKENI. This CDR3 is built from 16 residues. Trimming removed 3 bases from V and 3 bases from J; junction bases left unmatched: 3.